Listed below are T cell receptor beta chains from one sample, sequenced in a study of cytomegalovirus exposure and HLA in healthy donors. Sequenced by immunoSEQ multiplex PCR; TCRdb stores in-frame clones only, minus some. Here the sample spans under 95,000 clones, more than 60% being singletons. The material sequenced was PBMCs. These receptors all stem from a man aged 35 to 55 in good health and CMV-seronegative. The CDR3 runs from the conserved cysteine through the conserved F or W. Fields, in order: V gene, J gene, clone size, D gene, CDR3 DNA, CDR3 protein. D genes are given only for firm matches. The size of a clone is reported for some rows only, either as once, few or many, or as a class for expanded clones.

TRBV6-5,TRBJ2-3,few,NA,TGTGCCAGCAGGGGGTGGGGCTCTTTCACAGATACGCAGTATTTT,CASRGWGSFTDTQYF
TRBV18,TRBJ1-5,NA,TRBD1,TGTGCCAGCTCACCGGTAGGACAGGGGCGTCAGCCCCAGCATTTT,CASSPVGQGRQPQHF
TRBV19,TRBJ1-5,NA,TRBD1,TGTGCCAGTAGTCTGGGACAGCTGAGCCAGCATTTT,CASSLGQLSQHF
TRBV23-1,TRBJ1-2,NA,NA,TGCGCCAGCAAGATCAAGGGGAACGATGGCTACACCTTC,CASKIKGNDGYTF
TRBV5-4,TRBJ1-2,NA,TRBD1,TGTGCCAGCAGCTCATCCGGACAGGGAGGATATGGCTACACCTTC,CASSSSGQGGYGYTF
TRBV10-2,TRBJ1-2,NA,TRBD1,TGCGCCAGCAGCGGGACAGGGTCCTATGGCTACACCTTC,CASSGTGSYGYTF
TRBV2,TRBJ2-5,NA,NA,TGTGCCAGCAGTGAATGGCATAACCAAGAGACCCAGTACTTC,CASSEWHNQETQYF
TRBV5-1,TRBJ2-2,NA,NA,TGCGCCAGCAGCTTGAACAACGAGAACACCGGGGAGCTGTTTTTT,CASSLNNENTGELFF
TRBV19,TRBJ2-7,NA,TRBD1,TGTGCCAGTAGTCCACCCGACAGGGTCCACGAGCAGTACTTC,CASSPPDRVHEQYF
TRBV11-3,TRBJ2-7,NA,TRBD1,TGTGCCAGCAGCTTTGGGACAGGGACCTACGAGCAGTACTTC,CASSFGTGTYEQYF
TRBV19,TRBJ1-1,NA,NA,TGTGCCAGTAAGGGGCAGGGCCTATCCAACACTGAAGCTTTCTTT,CASKGQGLSNTEAFF
TRBV7-8,TRBJ1-3,NA,NA,TGTGCCAGCAGCGCGGGAAACCATCACTCTGGAAACACCATATATTTT,CASSAGNHHSGNTIYF
TRBV5-6,TRBJ1-1,few,NA,TGTGCCAGCAGCTTTGACAGAAAGAACACTGAAGCTTTCTTT,CASSFDRKNTEAFF
TRBV5-1,TRBJ2-7,NA,TRBD1,TGCGCCAGCAGCTTGGACAGGGGAAGAGCTCGGGACTACGAGCAGTACTTC,CASSLDRGRARDYEQYF
TRBV7-3,TRBJ1-1,NA,NA,TGTGCCAGCAGCTCCCAGGGAAGGGATTCCGGAGCTTTCTTT,CASSSQGRDSGAFF
TRBV11-3,TRBJ1-4,NA,TRBD1,TGTGCCAGCAGCCCGGGACAGGACGAAAAACTGTTTTTT,CASSPGQDEKLFF
TRBV5-1,TRBJ2-1,few,TRBD2,TGCGCCAGCAGCGCCGGACTAGCGGGCTACAATGAGCAGTTCTTC,CASSAGLAGYNEQFF
TRBV5-1,TRBJ2-5,NA,NA,TGCGCCAGCAGCCTGGGTCTTAGCGGAGCATTCGAGACCCAGTACTTC,CASSLGLSGAFETQYF
TRBV7-9,TRBJ2-3,NA,NA,TGTGCCAGCAGCCAGTCGGCGGGGGCACGAGATACGCAGTATTTT,CASSQSAGARDTQYF
TRBV5-1,TRBJ2-3,NA,TRBD1,TGCGCCAGCAGCCAAGGACAGGGTTCAGATACGCAGTATTTT,CASSQGQGSDTQYF